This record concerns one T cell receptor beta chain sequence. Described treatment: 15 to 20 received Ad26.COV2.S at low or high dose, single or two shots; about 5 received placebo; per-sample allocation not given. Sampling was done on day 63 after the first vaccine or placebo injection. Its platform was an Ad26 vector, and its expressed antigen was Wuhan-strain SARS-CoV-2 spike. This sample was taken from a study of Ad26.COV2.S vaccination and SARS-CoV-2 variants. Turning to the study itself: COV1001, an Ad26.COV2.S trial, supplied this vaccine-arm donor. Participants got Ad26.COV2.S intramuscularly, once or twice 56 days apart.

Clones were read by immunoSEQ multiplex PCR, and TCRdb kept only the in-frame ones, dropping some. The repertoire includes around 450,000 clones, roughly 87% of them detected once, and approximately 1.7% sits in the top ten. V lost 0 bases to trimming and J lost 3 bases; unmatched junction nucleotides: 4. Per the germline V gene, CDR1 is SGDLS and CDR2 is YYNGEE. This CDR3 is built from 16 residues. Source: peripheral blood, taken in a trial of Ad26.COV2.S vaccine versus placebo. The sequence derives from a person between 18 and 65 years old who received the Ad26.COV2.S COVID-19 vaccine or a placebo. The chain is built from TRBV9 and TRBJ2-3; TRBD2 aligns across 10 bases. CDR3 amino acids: CASSVGAGGWTDTQYF. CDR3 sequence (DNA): TGTGCCAGCAGCGTAGGAGCGGGAGGGTGGACAGATACGCAGTATTTT.